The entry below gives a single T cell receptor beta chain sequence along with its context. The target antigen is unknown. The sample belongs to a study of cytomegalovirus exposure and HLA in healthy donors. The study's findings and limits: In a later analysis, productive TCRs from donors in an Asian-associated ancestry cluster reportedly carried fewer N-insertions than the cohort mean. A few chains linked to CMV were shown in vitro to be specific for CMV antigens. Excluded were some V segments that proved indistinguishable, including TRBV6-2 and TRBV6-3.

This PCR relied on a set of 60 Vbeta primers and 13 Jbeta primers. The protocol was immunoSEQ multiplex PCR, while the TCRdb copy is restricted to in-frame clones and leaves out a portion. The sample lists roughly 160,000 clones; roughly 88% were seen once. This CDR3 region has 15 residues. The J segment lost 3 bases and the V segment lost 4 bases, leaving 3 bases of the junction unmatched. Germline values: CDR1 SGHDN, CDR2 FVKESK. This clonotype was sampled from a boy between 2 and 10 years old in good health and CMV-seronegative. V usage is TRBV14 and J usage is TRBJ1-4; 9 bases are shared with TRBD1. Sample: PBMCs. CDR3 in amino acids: CASSPRQGANEKLFF. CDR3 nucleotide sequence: TGTGCCAGCAGCCCTAGACAGGGGGCTAATGAAAAACTGTTTTTT.